Listed below are T cell receptor beta chains from one sample, sequenced in a study of T cells after yellow fever vaccination. TCRdb used MiXCR to reprocess the 5' RACE reads, holding one entry per CDR3 protein. This sample has about 500,000 distinct CDR3 sequences, with about 15% found just once. Sequenced here: PBMCs, sampled roughly 5 days after the first yellow fever vaccination. These receptors all come from a man between 18 and 35 years old who received the YFV17D yellow fever vaccine. Both conserved end residues are part of each CDR3. The D gene is left open where the match is weak. Part of the rows lack a size; the others show once, few, many or a class for expanded clones.

V gene: TRBV5-1
J gene: TRBJ1-2
clone size: few
D gene: NA
CDR3 protein: CASSLAVPSGYTF
CDR3 DNA: TGCGCCAGCAGCTTGGCCGTGCCTTCAGGCTACACCTTC

V gene: TRBV27
J gene: TRBJ1-6
clone size: many
D gene: NA
CDR3 protein: CASKGPINSPLHF
CDR3 DNA: TGTGCCAGCAAGGGACCGATTAATTCACCCCTCCACTTT

V gene: TRBV5-1
J gene: TRBJ2-1
clone size: NA
D gene: TRBD2
CDR3 protein: CASSPGLAGDYNEQFF
CDR3 DNA: TGCGCCAGCAGCCCCGGTCTAGCGGGGGATTACAATGAGCAGTTCTTC

V gene: TRBV24-1
J gene: TRBJ2-3
clone size: NA
D gene: TRBD2
CDR3 protein: CATSALGGGYTQYF
CDR3 DNA: TGTGCCACCAGTGCCCTGGGGGGGGGATATACGCAGTATTTT

V gene: TRBV12-3/TRBV12-4
J gene: TRBJ1-1
clone size: few
D gene: NA
CDR3 protein: CASSRRRQLEAFF
CDR3 DNA: TGTGCCAGCAGTCGGAGAAGACAGCTCGAAGCTTTCTTT

V gene: TRBV4-3
J gene: TRBJ2-6
clone size: many
D gene: NA
CDR3 protein: CASSQDLGSGANVLTF
CDR3 DNA: TGCGCCAGCAGCCAAGATCTTGGGTCTGGGGCCAACGTCCTGACTTTC

V gene: TRBV9
J gene: TRBJ1-5
clone size: NA
D gene: NA
CDR3 protein: CASSVGGDILQPQHF
CDR3 DNA: TGTGCCAGCAGCGTAGGTGGGGATATCCTCCAGCCCCAGCATTTT

V gene: TRBV7-9
J gene: TRBJ1-4
clone size: NA
D gene: NA
CDR3 protein: CASSPSTGRTNEKLFF
CDR3 DNA: TGTGCCAGCAGCCCATCCACGGGCAGAACTAATGAAAAACTGTTTTTT

V gene: TRBV5-4
J gene: TRBJ2-3
clone size: NA
D gene: NA
CDR3 protein: CASSLAAGQDTQYF
CDR3 DNA: TGTGCCAGCAGCTTAGCCGCAGGGCAAGATACGCAGTATTTT

V gene: TRBV6-5
J gene: TRBJ2-2
clone size: NA
D gene: NA
CDR3 protein: CASSYMGATGELFF
CDR3 DNA: TGTGCCAGCAGTTATATGGGGGCCACCGGGGAGCTGTTTTTT

V gene: TRBV12-3/TRBV12-4
J gene: TRBJ1-3
clone size: few
D gene: TRBD1
CDR3 protein: CASSQGVSSGNTIYF
CDR3 DNA: TGTGCCAGCAGCCAGGGGGTTAGCTCTGGAAACACCATATATTTT

V gene: TRBV2
J gene: TRBJ1-1
clone size: few
D gene: NA
CDR3 protein: CASSAPRNGRTEAFF
CDR3 DNA: TGTGCCAGCAGCGCCCCGAGGAACGGCCGCACTGAAGCTTTCTTT

V gene: TRBV29-1
J gene: TRBJ1-1
clone size: few
D gene: NA
CDR3 protein: CSVEGSTGNTEAFF
CDR3 DNA: TGCAGCGTTGAAGGTAGCACAGGGAACACTGAAGCTTTCTTT

V gene: TRBV28
J gene: TRBJ1-1
clone size: NA
D gene: TRBD1
CDR3 protein: CASSHGTGVLKTEAFF
CDR3 DNA: TGTGCCAGCAGCCACGGGACAGGGGTTTTGAAGACTGAAGCTTTCTTT